These 4 T cell receptor beta chains share one sample of origin, sequenced in a study of blood T cell repertoires in COVID-19. Method: immunoSEQ multiplex PCR; TCRdb's copy keeps in-frame clones and lacks some. This sample has around 100,000 clones, with about 89% found just once. The sequencing sample was made of peripheral blood. The receptors here all came from a woman aged 60-75 years with acute or convalescent COVID-19.

This chain connects TRBV5-1 to TRBJ2-1; 7 bases line up with TRBD2. This CDR3 has 16 residues. Germline V CDR1 and CDR2: SGHRS, YFSETQ. V was clipped by 0 bases and J by 3 bases; unmatched bases: 6. The chain's CDR3 is CASSLDSGQFYNEQFF. CDR3 DNA sequence: TGCGCCAGCAGCTTGGATAGCGGGCAGTTCTACAATGAGCAGTTCTTC. The entire variable domain, with the rest obtained from reference TRBV5-1 and TRBJ2-1, is as follows: KAGVTQTPRYLIKTRGQQVTLSCSPISGHRSVSWYQQTPGQGLQFLFEYFSETQRNKGNFPGRFSGRQFSNSRSEMNVSTLELGDSALYLCASSLDSGQFYNEQFFGPGTRLTVL.

The V gene is TRBV7-9, the J gene TRBJ2-7; 7 nucleotides line up with TRBD1. There are 15 residues in the CDR3. Trimming removed 4 bases from V and 5 bases from J; junction bases left unmatched: 11. Germline lookup yields CDR1 SEHNR and CDR2 FQNEAQ (reference sequence). The CDR3 protein is CASSSIQGEFHEQYF. The CDR3 region has the DNA TGTGCCAGCAGCTCGATTCAGGGGGAATTCCACGAGCAGTACTTC.

Concerning this clone itself: Other DNA sequences in this sample translate to the same CDR3. The rearrangement links TRBV10-3 to TRBJ2-1, with a possible D match to TRBD1 (5 bases). The CDR3 length is 14 residues. CDR1 ENHRY and CDR2 SYGVKD come from the germline V gene. The V and J ends lost 6 bases and 0 bases respectively, with 9 bases between them. CDR3 loop: CAISPQGSYNEQFF. DNA of the CDR3: TGTGCCATCAGCCCTCAGGGCTCCTACAATGAGCAGTTCTTC.

The chain employs TRBV12-5 and TRBJ2-7, with D tentatively TRBD1 (7 bases). Trimming took 5 bases from V and 4 from J, leaving 18 bases between them. Germline V lookup: CDR1 LGHNT, CDR2 FRNRAP. This CDR3 region has 15 residues. DNA of the CDR3: TGTGCTAGTGGTGCGGGACAGCTATCAATTTACGAGCAGTACGTC. Its translation: CASGAGQLSIYEQYV.